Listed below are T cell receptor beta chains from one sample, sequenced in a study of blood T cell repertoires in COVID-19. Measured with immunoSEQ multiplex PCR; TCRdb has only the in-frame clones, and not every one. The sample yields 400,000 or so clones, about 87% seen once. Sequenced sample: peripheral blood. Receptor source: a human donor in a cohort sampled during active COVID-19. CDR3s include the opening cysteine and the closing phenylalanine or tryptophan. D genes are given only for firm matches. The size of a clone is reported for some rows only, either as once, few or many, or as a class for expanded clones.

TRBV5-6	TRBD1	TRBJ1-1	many	TGTGCCAGCAGCCCCGCGCAGAACAGGGGGGGAACTGAAGCTTTCTTT	CASSPAQNRGGTEAFF
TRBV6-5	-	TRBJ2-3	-	TGTGCCAGCAGTTGGACGGGCGGGAGCACAGATACGCAGTATTTT	CASSWTGGSTDTQYF
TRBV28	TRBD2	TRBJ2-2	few	TGTGCCAGCAGATTAGCGGGGTACACCGGGGAGCTGTTTTTT	CASRLAGYTGELFF
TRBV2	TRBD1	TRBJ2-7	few	TGTGCCAGCAGTGAACTTCAGGGGGACTCCTACGAGCAGTACTTC	CASSELQGDSYEQYF
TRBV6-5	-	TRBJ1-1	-	TGTGCCAGCACCGACTCGGACACTGAAGCTTTCTTT	CASTDSDTEAFF
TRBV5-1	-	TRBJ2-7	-	TGCGCCAGCAGCTTAACAGAGCCCTCCTACGAGCAGTACTTC	CASSLTEPSYEQYF
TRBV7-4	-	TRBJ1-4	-	TGTGCCAGCAGCTTACAAGGAGCTAATATGATTCAAGAAAAACTGTTTTTT	CASSLQGANMIQEKLFF
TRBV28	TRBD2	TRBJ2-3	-	TGTGCCAGCAGTTCGCACCTAGCGGGAGGGCGAGATACGCAGTATTTT	CASSSHLAGGRDTQYF
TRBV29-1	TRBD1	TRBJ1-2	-	TGCAGCGTTTCTGAGGGACAGGGATTCTATGGCTACACCTTC	CSVSEGQGFYGYTF
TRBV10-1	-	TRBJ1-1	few	TGCGCCAGCAGTGCAGGGATGAACACTGAAGCTTTCTTT	CASSAGMNTEAFF
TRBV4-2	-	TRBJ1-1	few	TGTGCCAGCAGCCAAGCAAAAATGAACACTGAAGCTTTCTTT	CASSQAKMNTEAFF
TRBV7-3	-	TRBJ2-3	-	TGTGCCAGCAGCTTAGGGCGGGCAGATACGCAGTATTTT	CASSLGRADTQYF
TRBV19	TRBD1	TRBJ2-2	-	TGTGCCAGTAGCCGATCCGGGACAGGGTTCACCGGGGAGCTGTTTTTT	CASSRSGTGFTGELFF
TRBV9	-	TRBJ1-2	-	TGTGCCAGCACTTGGCGGGGGGAAGGCTACACCTTC	CASTWRGEGYTF
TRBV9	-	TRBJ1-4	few	TGTGCCAGCAGCAATCGAGCAACTAATGAAAAACTGTTTTTT	CASSNRATNEKLFF
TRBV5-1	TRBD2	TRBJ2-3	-	TGCGCCAGCACGACGCGGCTAGCGGAAGGAGATACGCAGTATTTT	CASTTRLAEGDTQYF
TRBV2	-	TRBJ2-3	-	TGTGCCAGCAGGAACCCGGGAGTACAAACAGATACGCAGTATTTT	CASRNPGVQTDTQYF
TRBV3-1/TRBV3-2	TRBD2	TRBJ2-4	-	TGTGCCAGCAGCCAATCCGGCCTAGCGGTGTTAGCCAAAAACATTCAGTACTTC	CASSQSGLAVLAKNIQYF
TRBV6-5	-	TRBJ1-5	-	TGTGCCAGCGCCCTTGAGGCTCGGGGCCAGCATTTT	CASALEARGQHF
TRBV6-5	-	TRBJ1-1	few	TGTGCCAGCATCCCGCCGAGGGGGGGCACTGAAGCTTTCTTT	CASIPPRGGTEAFF
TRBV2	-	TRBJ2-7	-	TGTGCCAGCAGTGGGGGGAGGTACTACGAGCAGTACTTC	CASSGGRYYEQYF
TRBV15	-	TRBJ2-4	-	TGTGCCACCAGCAGAGATAGGGAGAGTGGAAACATTCAGTACTTC	CATSRDRESGNIQYF
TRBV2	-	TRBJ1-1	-	TGTGCCAGCAGTGAATTCCCGGGACAGAACACTGAAGCTTTCTTT	CASSEFPGQNTEAFF
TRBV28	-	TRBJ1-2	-	TGTGCCAGCAGCGCCCCGTTGGGGGCCAACTATGGCTACACCTTC	CASSAPLGANYGYTF
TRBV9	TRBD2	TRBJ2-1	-	TGTGCCAGCAGCGTTGGCTCACTAGCGGGTTACAATGAGCAGTTCTTC	CASSVGSLAGYNEQFF
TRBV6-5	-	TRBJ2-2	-	TGTGCCAGCAGCTATTCTGTCGAGGGTCCCGGGGAGCTGTTTTTT	CASSYSVEGPGELFF
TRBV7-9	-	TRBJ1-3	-	TGTGCCAGCGGAATACAGGGAGGAAACACCATATATTTT	CASGIQGGNTIYF
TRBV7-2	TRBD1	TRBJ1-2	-	TGTGCCAGCAGCCCAAGAGGGACAGGGGACGGCTACACCTTC	CASSPRGTGDGYTF
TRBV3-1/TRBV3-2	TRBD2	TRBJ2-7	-	TGTGCCAGCAGCCCGCCGGGACTAGCGGGAGTTTCTCTCGAGCAGTACTTC	CASSPPGLAGVSLEQYF
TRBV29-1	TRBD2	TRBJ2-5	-	TGCAGCGTTGAAAGGCGGGAGGACCAAGAGACCCAGTACTTC	CSVERREDQETQYF
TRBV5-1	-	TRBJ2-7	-	TGCGCCAGCAGCTTGTATACAGAAACACCTACCTACGAGCAGTACTTC	CASSLYTETPTYEQYF
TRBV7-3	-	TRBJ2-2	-	TGTGCCAGCAGCCCACAGGGAGACGGGGAGCTGTTTTTT	CASSPQGDGELFF
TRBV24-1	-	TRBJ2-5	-	TGTGCCACCAGTGATTCGTCCGGGGTGGAGACCCAGTACTTC	CATSDSSGVETQYF
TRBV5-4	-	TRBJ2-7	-	TGTGCCAGCAGCTTGGAGGCGGGAACCTACGAGCAGTACTTC	CASSLEAGTYEQYF
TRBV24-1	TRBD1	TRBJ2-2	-	TGTGCCACCAGTGATTTGAAACAGGGGGCGGTCGGGGAGCTGTTTTTT	CATSDLKQGAVGELFF
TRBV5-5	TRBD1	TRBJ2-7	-	TGTGCCAGCAGCATAAGACAGGGGGCTAGCTACGAGCAGTACTTC	CASSIRQGASYEQYF
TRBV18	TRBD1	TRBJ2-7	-	TGTGCCAGCTCACCGGGACAGTCCCGCGGGGAGCAGTACTTC	CASSPGQSRGEQYF
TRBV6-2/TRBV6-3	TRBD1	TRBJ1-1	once	TGTGCCAGCAGTTACGTCGGGACAGGGAACACTGAAGCTTTCTTT	CASSYVGTGNTEAFF
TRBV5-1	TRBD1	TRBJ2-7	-	TGCGCCAGCAGCTTGGGACAGGGGAGCGAGCAGTACTTC	CASSLGQGSEQYF
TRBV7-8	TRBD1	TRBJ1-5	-	TGTGCCAGCAGCTTAGTAGTGCGACAGGGAAGGGGGTATCAGCCCCAGCATTTT	CASSLVVRQGRGYQPQHF
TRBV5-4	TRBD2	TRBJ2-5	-	TGTGCCAGCAGCGGGACTTTTGCGGGAGGTCAAGAGACCCAGTACTTC	CASSGTFAGGQETQYF
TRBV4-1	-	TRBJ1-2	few	TGCGCCAGCAGCCCCCAAATAAGGCAGGGGTATGGCTACACCTTC	CASSPQIRQGYGYTF
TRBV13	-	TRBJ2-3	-	TGTGCCAGCAGCTTAGTCTCCGGCTGGGGGGTCTCAGATACGCAGTATTTT	CASSLVSGWGVSDTQYF
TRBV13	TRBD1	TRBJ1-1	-	TGTGCCAGCAGCTCCGGCCAGGGGGCCATGAACACTGAAGCTTTCTTT	CASSSGQGAMNTEAFF
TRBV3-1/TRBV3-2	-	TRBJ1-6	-	TGTGCCAGCAGCCAAGATGGGGGGGGTAATTCACCCCTCCACTTT	CASSQDGGGNSPLHF
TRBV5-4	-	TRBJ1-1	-	TGTGCCAGCAGCCCGCCCGGGGTGATGAACACTGAAGCTTTCTTT	CASSPPGVMNTEAFF
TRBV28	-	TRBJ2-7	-	TGTGCCAGCAGTTTATTGCCCGGAGGTTACTACGAGCAGTACTTC	CASSLLPGGYYEQYF
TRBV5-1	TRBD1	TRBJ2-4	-	TGCGCCAGCAGCTTGGGGACAGGGAAAGCCAAAAACATTCAGTACTTC	CASSLGTGKAKNIQYF
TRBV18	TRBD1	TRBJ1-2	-	TGTGCCAGCTCACGCGGACAGGGGACCGATGGCTACACCTTC	CASSRGQGTDGYTF
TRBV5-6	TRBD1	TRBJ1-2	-	TGTGCCAGCAGCTTGGGACAGGGGTTTGTTGACTATGGCTACACCTTC	CASSLGQGFVDYGYTF
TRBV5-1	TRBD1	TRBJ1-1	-	TGCGCCAGCAGCGTGGGACAGGGGGTAAGGAACACTGAAGCTTTCTTT	CASSVGQGVRNTEAFF
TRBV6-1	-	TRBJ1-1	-	TGTGCCAGCAGTGAAAACAGAAACACTGAAGCTTTCTTT	CASSENRNTEAFF
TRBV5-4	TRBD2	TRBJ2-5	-	TGTGCCAGCAGCAAAGGGACTAGCGTAGCCCAAGAGACCCAGTACTTC	CASSKGTSVAQETQYF
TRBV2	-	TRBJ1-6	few	TGTGCCAGCAGGGCCAATAATTCACCCCTCCACTTT	CASRANNSPLHF
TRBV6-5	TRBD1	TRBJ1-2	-	TGTGCCAGCATCGACGACAGGGCGAACTATGGCTACACCTTC	CASIDDRANYGYTF